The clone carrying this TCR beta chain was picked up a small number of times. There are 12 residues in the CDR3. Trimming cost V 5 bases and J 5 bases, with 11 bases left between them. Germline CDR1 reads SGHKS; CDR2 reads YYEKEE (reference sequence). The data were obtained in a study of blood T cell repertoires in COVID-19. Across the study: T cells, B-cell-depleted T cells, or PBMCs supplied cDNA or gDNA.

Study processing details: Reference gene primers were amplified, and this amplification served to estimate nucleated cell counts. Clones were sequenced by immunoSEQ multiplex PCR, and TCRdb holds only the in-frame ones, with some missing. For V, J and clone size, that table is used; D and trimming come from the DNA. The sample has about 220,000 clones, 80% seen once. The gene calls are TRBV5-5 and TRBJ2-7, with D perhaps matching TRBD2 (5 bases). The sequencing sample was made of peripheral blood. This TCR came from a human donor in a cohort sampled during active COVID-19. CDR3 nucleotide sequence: TGTGCCAGCAGGTTAATCGGGGACGAGCAGTACTTC. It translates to CASRLIGDEQYF.